This T cell receptor beta chain appears in the sequencing data of a study of blood T cells in healthy people across ages (dated by TCRdb to the mid-2010s). Background on the whole study: In model experiments, template switching captured about one uniquely barcoded TCR beta cDNA molecule for every two T cells. The study measured age-related changes in TCR beta repertoire diversity using deep sequencing normalized with unique cDNA molecular identifiers. Donors were grouped into four age groups: young (average 16 years), middle-aged (39), aged (over 55) and long-lived (about 90). To avoid experimental bias, donors of different ages were spread randomly across the sequencing lanes. For two donors (one aged 18 to 30 and one aged 80 or older), the study analyzed two additional independent replicas of 1 million unique cDNA reads from the same blood draw.

Donors were 30 to 45 systemically healthy Caucasian individuals from Russia aged roughly 6 to 95 years. Each donor gave approximately 9.4 milliliters of peripheral blood, drawn into EDTA-treated Vacutainer tubes. Ficoll-Paque density-gradient centrifugation was used to isolate PBMCs, with at least 6.5 million per sample. Trizol reagent was used to extract total RNA from the PBMCs, yielding at least 5.5 micrograms per sample. Naive CD45RAhigh/CD27high T cell percentages were measured by flow cytometry on a PBMC aliquot from every donor. Remarks on this clonotype: Its antigen remains unidentified. Base qualities are missing; no much larger clone stands one base away.

Receptors were amplified or captured by 5' RACE. A second roughly 6 to 12 cycle PCR used a sample-barcoded 5' primer and a J-beta primer mix. A template-switch 5' adaptor carrying 12 random nucleotides introduced a unique molecular identifier onto each TCR beta cDNA molecule. Each sample yielded at least 2.5 million CDR3-containing paired-end reads. First-strand cDNA was synthesized from all RNA with the Mint cDNA synthesis kit, primed by a TRBC-specific oligonucleotide. Following uracil-DNA glycosylase treatment, all cDNA underwent a first 18-cycle PCR with the universal primers M1SS and BC2_uni_R. The authors processed their data as follows. Each sample was normalized by randomly selecting 1 million high-quality reads, each carrying a distinct molecular identifier. Reads with shared molecular identifiers were discarded instead of being binned into consensus sequences. MiTCR, set to a Q25 quality threshold and the strictest error-elimination algorithm, was used for CDR3 identification, clonotype clustering and error correction. Lower-bound total TCR beta diversity was estimated with a nonparametric unseen species model using Euler transformation. TCRdb trimmed the raw reads at Q25, called clones with MiXCR and kept productive beta chains. Every distinct CDR3 protein forms one entry, paired with its most common genes and DNA. The V and J calls reflect TCRdb's pipeline rather than the authors' work. A total of 1.5 million to 2 million distinct CDR3 sequences appear in this sample, 39% of them only once. The ten most abundant clones make up more than 20% of the sample.

The CDR3 has 15 amino acids, counting the end cysteine and phenylalanine. Only the CDR3 part of the read is kept: 45 bases, read in frame from the first base. V loses 3 bases, J loses 7 bases, and the germline ends lie 16 bases apart. According to the germline V gene, CDR1 reads LGHNA and CDR2 reads YNFKEQ. Study-level results and caveats: Compared with the aged group, the long-lived group had more naive CD4+ T cells, fewer expanded clones and increased TCR diversity, a pattern suggesting age selection. Because the CMV infection status of the donors was unknown, age-related changes in expanded clonotypes may potentially have been confounded. Total diversity estimates from one million sequenced T cells were considered lower bounds and underestimates. As age increased, observed TCR beta diversity per million T cells dropped in a roughly linear way, and a significant reduction was already evident by age 40. Conclusive comparison of naive and antigen-experienced compartments was prevented by the profiling of bulk unsorted PBMCs. A strong correlation was found between observed TCR beta diversity and the percentage of naive T cells measured by flow cytometry.

The rearranged segments are TRBV4-2 and TRBJ1-5, and TRBD1 may be the D gene, going by 6 matching bases. This sequence originates from a human donor in good health. Sequencing was performed on blood. The bases read TGTGCCAGCAGCCAGGAAACAGGGCGGAGGCAGCCCCAGCATTTT. Its amino acids are CASSQETGRRQPQHF.